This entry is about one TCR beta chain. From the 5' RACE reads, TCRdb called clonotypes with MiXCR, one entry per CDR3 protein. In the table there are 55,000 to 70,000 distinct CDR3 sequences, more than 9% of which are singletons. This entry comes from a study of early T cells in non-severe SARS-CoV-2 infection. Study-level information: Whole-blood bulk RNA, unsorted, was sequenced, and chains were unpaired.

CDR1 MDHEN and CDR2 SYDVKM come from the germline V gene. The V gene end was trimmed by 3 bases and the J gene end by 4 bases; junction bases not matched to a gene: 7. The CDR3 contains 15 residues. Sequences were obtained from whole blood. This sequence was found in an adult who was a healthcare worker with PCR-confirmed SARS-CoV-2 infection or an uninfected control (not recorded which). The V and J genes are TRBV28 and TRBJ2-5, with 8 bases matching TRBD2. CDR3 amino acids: CASSLGTRGRETQYF. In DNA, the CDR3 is TGTGCCAGCAGTTTGGGGACTAGGGGGAGAGAGACCCAGTACTTC.